This T cell receptor beta chain was obtained from a study of CD8+CD57+ T cells in acquired aplastic anemia. Study-wide results and limits: Some 27 CD8+ CDR3 sequences were shared between patients and controls. CD8+ Simpson's diversity did not differ significantly between patients and controls.

For CDR3 and TCR beta VDJ profiling, genomic DNA was the template used. TCRdb re-called the reads with MiXCR, one entry per CDR3 protein. The table has about 250,000 distinct CDR3 sequences, around 45% seen once; the top ten hold 7% to 9.5%. Sequencing was done on patients that had shown CD8+CD57+ cell expansion by flow cytometry. Severe acquired aplastic anemia was the diagnosis recorded for all patients. A word on this clonotype: Its antigen is currently unknown.

This TCR derives from a human donor with aplastic anemia. The sample consisted of sorted CD4+, CD8+, or CD8+CD57+ T cells (not recorded which) from PBMCs.

DNA of the CDR3: TGTGCCACCAGTGCTAGCGAGGCAGATACGCAGTATTTT. Translation: CATSASEADTQYF. The chain recombines TRBV24-1 with TRBJ2-3; possibly TRBD2 for D (6 bases). The CDR3 length is 13 residues. The V and J ends lost 5 bases and 4 bases respectively, with 9 bases between them. Germline lookup yields CDR1 KGHDR and CDR2 SFDVKD.